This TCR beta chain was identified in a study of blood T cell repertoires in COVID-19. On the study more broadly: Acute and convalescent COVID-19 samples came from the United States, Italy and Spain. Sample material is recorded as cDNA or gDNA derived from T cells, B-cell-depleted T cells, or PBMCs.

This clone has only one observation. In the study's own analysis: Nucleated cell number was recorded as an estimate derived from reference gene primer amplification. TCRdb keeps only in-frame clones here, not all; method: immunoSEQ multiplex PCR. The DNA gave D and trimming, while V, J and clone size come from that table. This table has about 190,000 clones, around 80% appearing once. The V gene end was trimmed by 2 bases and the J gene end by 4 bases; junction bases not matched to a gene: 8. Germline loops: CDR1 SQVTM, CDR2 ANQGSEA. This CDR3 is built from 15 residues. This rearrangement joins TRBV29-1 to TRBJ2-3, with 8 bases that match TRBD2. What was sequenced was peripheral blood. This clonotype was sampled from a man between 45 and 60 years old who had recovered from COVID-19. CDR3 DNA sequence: TGCAGCGTTGAACGAGACGGGAGGGCCTCAGATACGCAGTATTTT. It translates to CSVERDGRASDTQYF.